This T cell receptor (beta chain) appears in the sequencing data of a study of T cell repertoires in cytomegalovirus infection. Study as a whole: Recently identified HLA-C-restricted CMV epitopes were used, and well-studied HLA-B-restricted CMV epitopes were used as well.

Study conclusions and caveats: Adding up the frequency of public TCR beta families identified people who carried CMV plus the relevant HLA. CMV-specific TCR beta clonotypes restricted by HLA-C were the ones dominating the ex vivo response.

TCRdb redid the calling of the reads with MiXCR, one entry per CDR3 protein. The sample records around 360,000 distinct CDR3 sequences, around a third being singletons. With regard to this clonotype: The antigen is unknown.

Source: cultured PBMCs, taken from culture after CMV antigen stimulation. The TCR sequence derives from a human donor in good health (CMV status not recorded). Some clones in this sample may be carry-over from other donors' samples.

DNA of the CDR3: TGTGCCACCCGTGTAGAGGGCCAGCCCCAGCATTTT. This encodes CATRVEGQPQHF. The J gene is TRBJ1-5, the V gene TRBV6-2 or TRBV6-3; D is uncertain. CDR3 length: 12 residues. CDR1 is MNHEY and CDR2 is SVGEGT in the germline V gene. Trimming took 10 bases from V and 7 from J, leaving 14 bases between them.